One sample yielded the 20 T cell receptor beta chains listed below, sequenced in a study of neurological immune-mediated disorders (dated by TCRdb to about 2019). What the time point label conveys for this sample: technical triplicate 1. Libraries were prepared through 5' RACE. The instrument given in TCRdb is Illumina HiSeq 2500. In TCRdb, the public reads were trimmed at Q25 with fastp and aligned with MiXCR, with productive beta chains retained. Rows merge per CDR3 protein into single entries with the most common DNA and genes. The sample table records fewer than 25,000 distinct CDR3 sequences; about 13% of these occur just once. Of the sample, less than 5.5% falls within the top ten clones. The sample comprised CD4+ T cells from blood. All receptors come from a female donor with HTLV-1-associated myelopathy (HAM/TSP).

At least ten counts were recorded for this clonotype. The chain is built from TRBV2 and TRBJ2-7, with 9 bases matching TRBD1. V shed 3 bases and J 7 bases; nucleotides not matched to a gene: 13. CDR3 length: 16 residues. The germline gives CDR1 SNHLY, CDR2 FYNNEI. The DNA for the CDR3 is TGTGCCAGCAGTGACCCCTCCGGGACAGGGACTGGAGAGCAGTACTTC. This gives the protein CASSDPSGTGTGEQYF.

Ten or more counts support this clonotype. V and J are TRBV20-1 and TRBJ2-3, with D possibly matching TRBD2 (6 bases). From germline, CDR1 is DFQATT and CDR2 SNEGSKA (reference sequence). CDR3 size: 15 residues. V lost 4 bases and J 1 base, leaving 15 bases between the germline ends. In nucleotides, the CDR3 is TGCAGTGCTACCCTTGGCGGGACTGGCACAGATACGCAGTATTTT. Amino acids: CSATLGGTGTDTQYF.

This clonotype was detected ten times or more. V usage is TRBV7-2 and J usage is TRBJ2-5; either TRBD1 or TRBD2 may fit D (6 bases each). Trimming took 5 bases from V and 4 from J, leaving 14 bases between them. There are 14 residues in the CDR3. Germline lookup yields CDR1 SGHTA and CDR2 FQGNSA. The CDR3 sequence is CASSPGDRRETQYF. The CDR3 DNA sequence: TGTGCCAGCAGCCCGGGAGACAGGAGAGAGACCCAGTACTTC. Drawing the rest from reference TRBV7-2 and TRBJ2-5, the complete variable domain is GAGVSQSPSNKVTEKGKDVELRCDPISGHTALYWYRQSLGQGLEFLIYFQGNSAPDKSGLPSDRFSAERTGGSVSTLTIQRTQQEDSAVYLCASSPGDRRETQYFGPGTRLLVL.

This clonotype was detected many times. This rearrangement joins TRBV5-1 to TRBJ1-5; D is possibly TRBD1 (5 bases). Trimming cost V 4 bases and J 5 bases, with 13 bases left between them. The CDR3 consists of 14 residues. Germline CDR1 is SGHRS and CDR2 is YFSETQ. The CDR3 DNA follows: TGCGCCAGCAGCCACCTTGGGGGGGATCAGCCCCAGCATTTT. It codes for CASSHLGGDQPQHF.

This clonotype was picked up one time. Germline is not matched at one junction end, which may reflect a read error. This chain connects TRBV3-1 to TRBJ2-5; a weak D match, TRBD1 (6 bases). Germline assignment: CDR1 LGHDT and CDR2 YNNKEL (reference sequence). CDR3 length: 15 residues. Written as DNA, the CDR3 is TGTGACAGCAGCCAAGATACAGGGACACAAGAGACCAAGTACTTC. Residues: CDSSQDTGTQETKYF.

This clonotype occurred once. The rearrangement joins TRBV7-2 to TRBJ1-1; 8 bases line up with TRBD1. This CDR3 spans 14 amino acids. Losses at the gene ends were 8 bases for V and 5 bases for J; bases not matched to a gene: 10. CDR1 is SGHTA, CDR2 FQGNSA, per germline. Written as DNA, the CDR3 is TGTGCCAGCCCGGCTCGGACAGGGCGGACTGAAGCTTTCTTT. Its protein is CASPARTGRTEAFF.

This clonotype was found many times. V usage is TRBV29-1 and J usage is TRBJ2-5, with 7 bases lining up with TRBD1. The trim removed 5 bases at V and 4 bases at J, leaving 7 bases unmatched. The CDR3 extends over 13 amino acids. Per germline, CDR1 SQVTM and CDR2 ANQGSEA. The CDR3 spells CSVSGGVGETQYF. CDR3 DNA sequence: TGCAGCGTTTCAGGGGGTGTGGGAGAGACCCAGTACTTC.

This clonotype was seen many times. The chain recombines TRBV20-1 with TRBJ2-3; the D call may be TRBD1 or TRBD2 (6 bases each). This CDR3 is 15 amino acids long. V shed 0 bases and J shed 4 bases, with 14 bases lying between them. Germline CDR1 DFQATT, CDR2 SNEGSKA (reference sequence). The CDR3 sequence: CSAREWGAGSDTQYF. Here the CDR3 DNA reads TGCAGTGCTAGAGAGTGGGGGGCGGGGTCAGATACGCAGTATTTT.

The sample holds many counts of this clonotype. The chain has TRBV20-1 and TRBJ2-7, with 9 bases lining up with TRBD1. V lost 0 bases, J lost 7 bases, and 16 bases stayed unmatched. The CDR3 sequence is 17 residues long. Germline V gene sequence: CDR1 DFQATT, CDR2 SNEGSKA (reference sequence). The CDR3 DNA reads TGCAGTGCTAGAGATGTAGGGACAGGGAGCCTGACGTTTGAGCAGTACTTC. Its translation: CSARDVGTGSLTFEQYF.

The sample holds many counts of this clonotype. The genes are TRBV5-5 and TRBJ1-2, with D tentatively TRBD1 (5 bases). Germline V gene lookup returns CDR1 SGHKS and CDR2 YYEKEE (reference sequence). The CDR3 is 14 amino acids. V lost 3 bases and J lost 0, with 9 bases in between. In DNA, the CDR3 is TGTGCCAGCAGCTCCGACAGCACTAACTATGGCTACACCTTC. Translation: CASSSDSTNYGYTF. Full variable domain (remainder filled in from reference TRBV5-5 and TRBJ1-2): DAGVTQSPTHLIKTRGQQVTLRCSPISGHKSVSWYQQVLGQGPQFIFQYYEKEERGRGNFPDRFSARQFPNYSSELNVNALLLGDSALYLCASSSDSTNYGYTFGSGTRLTVV.

This clonotype was observed many times. The chain employs TRBV7-8 and TRBJ1-1, with 10 bases identical to TRBD1. The germline gives CDR1 SGHVS, CDR2 FQNEAQ. This CDR3 comprises 15 residues. Trimming cost V 7 bases and J 8 bases; bases outside gene matches: 13. The CDR3 DNA reads as TGTGCCAGCACCCCAGAGCAGGGACAGGGGCGGGAAGCTTTCTTT. Amino acids: CASTPEQGQGREAFF. Full variable domain (rest looked up from reference TRBV7-8 and TRBJ1-1): GAGVSQSPRYKVAKRGQDVALRCDPISGHVSLFWYQQALGQGPEFLTYFQNEAQLDKSGLPSDRFFAERPEGSVSTLKIQRTQQEDSAVYLCASTPEQGQGREAFFGQGTRLTVV.

This clonotype was recorded many times. V gene TRBV7-8 combines with J gene TRBJ2-2; 8 bases fit TRBD2. CDR1 SGHVS and CDR2 FQNEAQ come from the germline V gene. The CDR3 spans 16 residues. J was trimmed by 1 base and V by 6 bases; bases with no gene match: 7. The CDR3 loop reads CASRSLAGENTGELFF. In DNA form, the CDR3 reads TGTGCCAGCAGATCTCTAGCGGGCGAGAACACCGGGGAGCTGTTTTTT.

This clonotype was recorded at least ten times. This rearrangement joins TRBV4-2 to TRBJ2-3; D uncertain. This CDR3 comprises 16 residues. Trimming cost V 4 bases and J 4 bases, with 18 bases left between them. CDR1 and CDR2 (germline): LGHNA, YNFKEQ. CDR3 protein: CASSPGRRVTPDTQYF. CDR3 nucleotide sequence: TGTGCCAGCAGCCCCGGCCGTCGAGTGACGCCAGATACGCAGTATTTT.

This clonotype was found many times. The chain joins TRBV5-1 to TRBJ2-7; TRBD1 or TRBD2 may be the D gene (5 bases each). The germline V and J ends were trimmed by 4 bases and 3 bases, with 20 bases remaining between them. This CDR3 comprises 16 residues. The V gene's germline CDR1 is SGHRS and CDR2 YFSETQ. The CDR3 sequence is CASSKGARTSYYEQYF. CDR3 DNA: TGCGCCAGCAGCAAAGGGGCACGGACTTCATACTACGAGCAGTACTTC.

This clonotype was seen ten or more times. V gene TRBV20-1 combines with J gene TRBJ1-4; D is ambiguous. The V gene's germline CDR1 is DFQATT and CDR2 SNEGSKA (reference sequence). The V end lost 5 bases, the J end lost 1 base, and 8 bases lay between the germline ends. The CDR3 has 13 residues. In DNA, the CDR3 is TGCAGTGCTTCGGGGTTAACTAATGAAAAACTGTTTTTT. This codes for CSASGLTNEKLFF.

This clonotype was recorded at least ten times. This rearrangement joins TRBV7-2 to TRBJ2-7; D gene ambiguous. This CDR3 is built from 12 residues. V lost 5 bases to trimming and J lost 0 bases, with 5 bases between them. The germline V gene encodes CDR1 SGHTA and CDR2 FQGNSA. This CDR3 reads CASSTFSYEQYF. CDR3 in DNA: TGTGCCAGCAGCACCTTCTCCTACGAGCAGTACTTC. Complete variable domain (other parts from reference TRBV7-2 and TRBJ2-7): GAGVSQSPSNKVTEKGKDVELRCDPISGHTALYWYRQSLGQGLEFLIYFQGNSAPDKSGLPSDRFSAERTGGSVSTLTIQRTQQEDSAVYLCASSTFSYEQYFGPGTRLTVT.

This clonotype has at least ten counts. At one of its ends the junction is not consistent with the germline gene, which may arise from a read error. The chain recombines TRBV3-1 with TRBJ2-2, with D unresolved. Germline-derived CDR1 and CDR2 are LGHDT and YNNKEL (reference sequence). CDR3 length: 16 amino acids. CDR3 sequence: CASNQDGSGLAGELFF. CDR3 bases: TGTGCCAGCAACCAAGATGGTAGTGGGTTAGCCGGGGAGCTGTTTTTT.

The chain has TRBV5-1 and TRBJ2-7; TRBD2 agrees at 9 bases. The CDR3 has 16 residues. Germline V gene lookup returns CDR1 SGHRS and CDR2 YFSETQ. V lost 0 bases and J lost 3; bases outside the gene matches: 7. As DNA, the CDR3 is TGCGCCAGCAGCTTGGAGTGGCGGGAGGGCTTCTACGAGCAGTACTTC. Translated, it gives CASSLEWREGFYEQYF.

This clonotype has a count of ten or more. V usage is TRBV27 and J usage is TRBJ2-7, with D maybe TRBD2 (6 bases). Germline V lookup: CDR1 MNHEY, CDR2 SMNVEV (reference sequence). Trimming left V 5 bases short and J 1 base short, with 15 bases between. There are 15 residues in the CDR3. This CDR3 reads CASSPPGTLSYEQYF. The CDR3 bases are TGTGCCAGCAGTCCACCCGGGACTCTTTCCTACGAGCAGTACTTC.

This clonotype was seen repeatedly, ten times or more. V and J are TRBV7-3 and TRBJ1-1; D not resolved. V was shortened by 5 bases and J by 1 base, with 8 bases between the two germline ends. CDR3 size: 13 residues. Germline V gene lookup returns CDR1 SGHTA and CDR2 FQGTGA. Here the CDR3 DNA reads TGTGCCAGCAGCCCGTCTGGGAACACTGAAGCTTTCTTT. This translates into CASSPSGNTEAFF.